The clone carrying this T cell receptor beta chain is a singleton in its sample. This entry belongs to a study of blood T cell repertoires in COVID-19. Study details: The analysed material was cDNA or gDNA that came from T cells, B-cell-depleted T cells, or PBMCs.

Cohorts were assigned according to the clinical history that participants reported. The V gene end was trimmed by 6 bases and the J gene end by 6 bases; junction bases not matched to a gene: 10. The germline V gene has CDR1 LNHDA and CDR2 SQIVND (reference sequence). The CDR3 spans 16 residues. Under the authors' procedure: Reference gene primer amplification in the assay estimated nucleated cell counts. Assay: immunoSEQ multiplex PCR; the TCRdb copy retains only in-frame clones and omits some. V and J calls and clone size come straight from that table; D and trimming were deduced from the DNA. The sample lists about 230,000 clones, approximately 90% occurring once.

The sequence derives from a middle-aged woman with acute COVID-19. The rearrangement links TRBV19 to TRBJ1-4, with 10 bases fitting TRBD1. The sequenced material came from PBMCs or T cells enriched from blood (not recorded which). CDR3 nucleotides: TGTGCCAGTAGCGGCCATTCCGGGACAGGGGATGAAAAACTGTTTTTT. It specifies CASSGHSGTGDEKLFF.